This TCR beta chain was found in a study of PD-1 blockade in classical Hodgkin lymphoma. Study at large: The nivolumab dose that patients received was 3 mg/kg, given intravenously every 2 weeks. General study points: Relative to healthy donors, newly diagnosed patients reportedly had lower baseline TCR diversity, which was reported as lower still in relapsed/refractory patients. Complete responders possessed baseline diversity comparable to newly diagnosed patients. After ASCT, patients who started nivolumab under 1 year later were excluded.

Following autologous stem cell transplantation, relapse occurred in every patient, and exposure to brentuximab vedotin varied. The CDR3 has 14 amino acids. CDR1 is MNHEY, CDR2 SMNVEV, per germline (reference sequence). J was trimmed by 6 bases and V by 4 bases; bases with no gene match: 6. With regard to this clone: Its antigen is undetermined.

Some clones are missing from TCRdb's copy, which holds only in-frame ones; the method was immunoSEQ multiplex PCR. The sample consists of fewer than 110,000 clones, approximately 90% of them appearing once. The TCR was taken from a human donor with classical Hodgkin lymphoma. This specimen consisted of peripheral blood mononuclear cells (PBMCs), obtained before the second cycle of nivolumab. The chain couples TRBV27 to TRBJ2-1; 7 nucleotides match TRBD1. CDR3 residues: CASSSRGGPNEQFF. The CDR3 nucleotides read TGTGCCAGCAGTTCTAGAGGGGGCCCCAATGAGCAGTTCTTC.